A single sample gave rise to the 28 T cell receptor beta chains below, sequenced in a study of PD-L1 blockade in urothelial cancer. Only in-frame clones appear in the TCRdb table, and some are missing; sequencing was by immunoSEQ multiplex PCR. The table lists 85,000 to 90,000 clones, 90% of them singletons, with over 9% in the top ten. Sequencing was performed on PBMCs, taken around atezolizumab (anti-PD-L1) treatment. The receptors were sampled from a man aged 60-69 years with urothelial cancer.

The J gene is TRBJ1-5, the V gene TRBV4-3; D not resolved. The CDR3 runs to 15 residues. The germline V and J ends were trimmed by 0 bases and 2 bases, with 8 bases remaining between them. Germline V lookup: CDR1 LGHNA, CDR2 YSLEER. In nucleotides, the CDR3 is TGCGCCAGCAGCCAAGACTCTTTTGGCAATCAGCCCCAGCATTTT. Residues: CASSQDSFGNQPQHF.

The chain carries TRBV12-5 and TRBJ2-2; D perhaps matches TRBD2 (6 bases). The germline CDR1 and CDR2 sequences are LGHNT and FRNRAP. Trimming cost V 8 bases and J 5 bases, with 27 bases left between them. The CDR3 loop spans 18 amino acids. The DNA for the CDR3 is TGTGCTAGTCCGGGGGAGGCAGCAACCCGCGGAGGGACCGGGGAGCTGTTTTTT. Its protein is CASPGEAATRGGTGELFF.

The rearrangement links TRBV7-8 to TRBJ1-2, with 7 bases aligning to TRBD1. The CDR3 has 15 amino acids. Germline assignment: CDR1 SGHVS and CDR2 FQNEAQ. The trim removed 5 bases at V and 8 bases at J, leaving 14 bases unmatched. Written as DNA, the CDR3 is TGTGCCAGCAGCAACCGACAGGGACCAGTAGGCGGCTACACCTTC. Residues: CASSNRQGPVGGYTF.

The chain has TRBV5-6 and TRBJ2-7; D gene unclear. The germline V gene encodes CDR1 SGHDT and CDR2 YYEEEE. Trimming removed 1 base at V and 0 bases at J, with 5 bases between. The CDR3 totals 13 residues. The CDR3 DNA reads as TGTGCCAGCAGCTTGCCCAGCTCCTACGAGCAGTACTTC. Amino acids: CASSLPSSYEQYF.

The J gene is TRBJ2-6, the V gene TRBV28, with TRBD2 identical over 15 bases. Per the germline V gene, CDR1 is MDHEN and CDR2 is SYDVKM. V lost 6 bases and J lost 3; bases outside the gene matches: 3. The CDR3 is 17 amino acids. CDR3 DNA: TGTGCCAGCAGCGGACTAGCGGGAGGGCTTGGGGCCAACGTCCTGACTTTC. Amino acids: CASSGLAGGLGANVLTF. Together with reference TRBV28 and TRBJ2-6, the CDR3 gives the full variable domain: DVKVTQSSRYLVKRTGEKVFLECVQDMDHENMFWYRQDPGLGLRLIYFSYDVKMKEKGDIPEGYSVSREKKERFSLILESASTNQTSMYLCASSGLAGGLGANVLTFGAGSRLTVL.

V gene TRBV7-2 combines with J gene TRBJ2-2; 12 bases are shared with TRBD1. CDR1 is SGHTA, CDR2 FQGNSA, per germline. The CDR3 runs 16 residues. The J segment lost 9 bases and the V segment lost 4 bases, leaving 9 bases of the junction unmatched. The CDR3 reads CASSSAMGQGARELFF. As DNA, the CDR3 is TGTGCCAGCAGCTCTGCGATGGGACAGGGGGCTCGGGAGCTGTTTTTT.

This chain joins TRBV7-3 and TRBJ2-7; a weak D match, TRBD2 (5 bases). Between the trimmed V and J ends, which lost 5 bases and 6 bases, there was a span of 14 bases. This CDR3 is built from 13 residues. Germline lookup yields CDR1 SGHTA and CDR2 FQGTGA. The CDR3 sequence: CASSAGSGFEQYF. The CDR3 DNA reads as TGTGCCAGCAGCGCCGGGTCGGGGTTCGAGCAGTACTTC.

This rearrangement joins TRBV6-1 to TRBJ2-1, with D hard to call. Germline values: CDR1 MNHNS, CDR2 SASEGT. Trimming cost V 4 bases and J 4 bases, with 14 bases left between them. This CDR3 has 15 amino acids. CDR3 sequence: CASSVGRGGYNEQFF. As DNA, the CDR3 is TGTGCCAGCAGTGTTGGCCGAGGCGGATACAATGAGCAGTTCTTC.

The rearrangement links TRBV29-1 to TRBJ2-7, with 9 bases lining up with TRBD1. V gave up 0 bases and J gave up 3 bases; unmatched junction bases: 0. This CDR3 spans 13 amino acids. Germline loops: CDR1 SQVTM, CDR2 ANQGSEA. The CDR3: CSVEEGQGYEQYF. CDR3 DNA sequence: TGCAGCGTTGAAGAGGGACAGGGCTACGAGCAGTACTTC.

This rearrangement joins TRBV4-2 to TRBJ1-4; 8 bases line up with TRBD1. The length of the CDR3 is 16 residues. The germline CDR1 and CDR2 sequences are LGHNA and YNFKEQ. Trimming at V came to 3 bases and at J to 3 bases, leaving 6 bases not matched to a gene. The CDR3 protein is CASSHFRGLSNEKLFF. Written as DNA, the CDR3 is TGTGCCAGCAGCCACTTCAGGGGGCTATCTAATGAAAAACTGTTTTTT.

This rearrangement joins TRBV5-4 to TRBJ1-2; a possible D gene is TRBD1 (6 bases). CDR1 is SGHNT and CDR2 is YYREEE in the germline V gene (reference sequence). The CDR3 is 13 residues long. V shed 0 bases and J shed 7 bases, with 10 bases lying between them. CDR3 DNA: TGTGCCAGCAGCTTGGACAGGGCGGGTGGCTACACCTTC. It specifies CASSLDRAGGYTF.

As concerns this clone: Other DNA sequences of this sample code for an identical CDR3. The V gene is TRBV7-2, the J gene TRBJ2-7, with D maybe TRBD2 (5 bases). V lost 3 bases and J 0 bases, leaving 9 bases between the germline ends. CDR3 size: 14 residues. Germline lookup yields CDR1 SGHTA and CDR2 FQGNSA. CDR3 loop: CASSFSGSSYEQYF. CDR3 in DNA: TGTGCCAGCAGCTTTTCTGGGAGCTCCTACGAGCAGTACTTC.

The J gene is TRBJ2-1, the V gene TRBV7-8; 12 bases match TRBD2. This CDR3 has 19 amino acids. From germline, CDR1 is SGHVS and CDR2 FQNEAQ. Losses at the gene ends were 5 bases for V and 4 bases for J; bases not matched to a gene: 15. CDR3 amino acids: CASSHPIRLAGGQYNEQFF. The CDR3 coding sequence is TGTGCCAGCAGCCACCCCATTCGGCTAGCGGGGGGGCAATACAATGAGCAGTTCTTC. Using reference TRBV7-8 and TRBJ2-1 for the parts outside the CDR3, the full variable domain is GAGVSQSPRYKVAKRGQDVALRCDPISGHVSLFWYQQALGQGPEFLTYFQNEAQLDKSGLPSDRFFAERPEGSVSTLKIQRTQQEDSAVYLCASSHPIRLAGGQYNEQFFGPGTRLTVL.

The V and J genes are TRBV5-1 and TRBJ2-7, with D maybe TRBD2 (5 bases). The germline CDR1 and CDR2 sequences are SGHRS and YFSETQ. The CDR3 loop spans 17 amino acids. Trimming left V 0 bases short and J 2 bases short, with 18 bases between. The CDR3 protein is CASSLEAVGRSPYEQYF. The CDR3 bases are TGCGCCAGCAGCTTGGAAGCGGTGGGCCGGAGTCCCTACGAGCAGTACTTC.

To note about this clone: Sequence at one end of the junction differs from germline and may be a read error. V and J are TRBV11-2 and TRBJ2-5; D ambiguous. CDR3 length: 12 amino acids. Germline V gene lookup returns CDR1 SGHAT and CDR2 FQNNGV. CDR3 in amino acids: CASSLRGRATHF. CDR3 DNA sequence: TGTGCCAGCAGTTTAAGAGGTCGAGCAACGCACTTC.

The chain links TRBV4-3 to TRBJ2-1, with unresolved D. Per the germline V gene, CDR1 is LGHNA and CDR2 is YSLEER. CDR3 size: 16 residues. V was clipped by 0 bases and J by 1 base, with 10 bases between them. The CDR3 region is CASSQEWLESYNEQFF. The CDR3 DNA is TGCGCCAGCAGCCAAGAATGGCTAGAATCCTACAATGAGCAGTTCTTC.

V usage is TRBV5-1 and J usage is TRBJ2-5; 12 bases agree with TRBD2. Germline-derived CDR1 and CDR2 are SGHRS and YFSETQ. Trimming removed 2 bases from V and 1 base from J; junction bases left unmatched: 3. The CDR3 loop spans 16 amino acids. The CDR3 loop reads CASSLLAGGTQETQYF. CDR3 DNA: TGCGCCAGCAGCTTACTAGCGGGAGGCACCCAAGAGACCCAGTACTTC.

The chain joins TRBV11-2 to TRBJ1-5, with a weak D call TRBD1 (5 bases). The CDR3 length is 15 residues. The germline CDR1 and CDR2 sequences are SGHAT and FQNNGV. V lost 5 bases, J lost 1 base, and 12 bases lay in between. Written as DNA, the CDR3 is TGTGCCAGCAGCCGCAGTAGGGGAAGCAATCAGCCCCAGCATTTT. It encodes CASSRSRGSNQPQHF. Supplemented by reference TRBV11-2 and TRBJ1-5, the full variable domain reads EAGVAQSPRYKIIEKRQSVAFWCNPISGHATLYWYQQILGQGPKLLIQFQNNGVVDDSQLPKDRFSAERLKGVDSTLKIQPAKLEDSAVYLCASSRSRGSNQPQHFGDGTRLSIL.

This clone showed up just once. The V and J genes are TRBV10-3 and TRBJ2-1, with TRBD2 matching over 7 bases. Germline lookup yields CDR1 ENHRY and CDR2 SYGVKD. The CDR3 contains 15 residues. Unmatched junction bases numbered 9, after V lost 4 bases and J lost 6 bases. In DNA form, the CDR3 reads TGTGCCATCAGTGGGGGGGGAGTACGCGTCAATGAGCAGTTCTTC. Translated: CAISGGGVRVNEQFF.

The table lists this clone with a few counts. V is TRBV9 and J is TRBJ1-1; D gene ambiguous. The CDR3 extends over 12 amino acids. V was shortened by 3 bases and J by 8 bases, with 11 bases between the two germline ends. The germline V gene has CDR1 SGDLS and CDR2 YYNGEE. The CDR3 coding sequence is TGTGCCAGCAGCGCCTTTCGGGAGGAAGCTTTCTTT. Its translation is CASSAFREEAFF.

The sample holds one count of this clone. Written as DNA, the CDR3 is TGTGCCAGCTCACACGGGACTGGAGATTACAATGAGCAGTTCTTC. Translation gives CASSHGTGDYNEQFF. The genes are TRBV18 and TRBJ2-1, with a weak D call TRBD2 (6 bases). The CDR3 is 15 residues long. Trimming removed 4 bases from V and 4 bases from J, with 14 bases in between. Looked up from germline, CDR1 is KGHSH and CDR2 is LQKENI.

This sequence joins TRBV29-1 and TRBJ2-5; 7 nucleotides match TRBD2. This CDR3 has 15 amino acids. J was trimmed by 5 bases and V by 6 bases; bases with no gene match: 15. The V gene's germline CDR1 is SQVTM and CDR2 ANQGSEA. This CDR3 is CSVGRGVKGSETQYF. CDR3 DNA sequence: TGCAGCGTGGGACGGGGGGTAAAAGGGAGCGAGACCCAGTACTTC.

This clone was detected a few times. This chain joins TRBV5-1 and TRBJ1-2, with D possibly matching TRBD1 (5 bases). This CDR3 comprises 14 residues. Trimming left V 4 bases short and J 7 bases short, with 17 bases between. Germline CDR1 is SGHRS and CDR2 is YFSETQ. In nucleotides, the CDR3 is TGCGCCAGCAGCCCTCGACAGAGGTCGGGTGGCTACACCTTC. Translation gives CASSPRQRSGGYTF.

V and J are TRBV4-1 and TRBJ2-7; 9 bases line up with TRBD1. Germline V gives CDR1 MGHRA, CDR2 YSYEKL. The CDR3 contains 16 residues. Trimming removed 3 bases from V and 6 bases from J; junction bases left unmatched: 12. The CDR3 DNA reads TGCGCCAGCAGCCAGACTACCGGGACAGGGATGATCGAGCAGTACTTC. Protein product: CASSQTTGTGMIEQYF.

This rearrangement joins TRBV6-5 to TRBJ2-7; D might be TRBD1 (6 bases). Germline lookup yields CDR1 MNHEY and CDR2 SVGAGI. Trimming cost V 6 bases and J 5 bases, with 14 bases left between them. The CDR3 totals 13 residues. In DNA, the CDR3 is TGTGCCAGCAGCCAACAGGGTAACCACGAGCAGTACTTC. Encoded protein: CASSQQGNHEQYF.

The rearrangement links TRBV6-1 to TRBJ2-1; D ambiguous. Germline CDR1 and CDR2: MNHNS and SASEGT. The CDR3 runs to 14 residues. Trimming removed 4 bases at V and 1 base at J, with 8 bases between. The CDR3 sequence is CASSGERSYNEQFF. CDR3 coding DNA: TGTGCCAGCAGTGGCGAGAGATCCTACAATGAGCAGTTCTTC.

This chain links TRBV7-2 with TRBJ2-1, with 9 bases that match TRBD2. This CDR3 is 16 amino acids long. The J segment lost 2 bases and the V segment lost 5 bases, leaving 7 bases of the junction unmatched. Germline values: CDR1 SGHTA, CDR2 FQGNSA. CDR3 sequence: CASSRRSGRTYNEQFF. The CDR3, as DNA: TGTGCCAGCAGCCGACGTAGCGGGAGAACCTACAATGAGCAGTTCTTC. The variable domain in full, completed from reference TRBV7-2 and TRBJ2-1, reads GAGVSQSPSNKVTEKGKDVELRCDPISGHTALYWYRQSLGQGLEFLIYFQGNSAPDKSGLPSDRFSAERTGGSVSTLTIQRTQQEDSAVYLCASSRRSGRTYNEQFFGPGTRLTVL.

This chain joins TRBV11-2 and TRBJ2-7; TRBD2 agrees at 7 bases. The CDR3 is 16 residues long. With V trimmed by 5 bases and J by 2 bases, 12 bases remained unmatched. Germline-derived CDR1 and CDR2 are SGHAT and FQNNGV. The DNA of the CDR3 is TGTGCCAGCAGCCCACTGACTAGCCCCCGGCCCTACGAGCAGTACTTC. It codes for CASSPLTSPRPYEQYF.